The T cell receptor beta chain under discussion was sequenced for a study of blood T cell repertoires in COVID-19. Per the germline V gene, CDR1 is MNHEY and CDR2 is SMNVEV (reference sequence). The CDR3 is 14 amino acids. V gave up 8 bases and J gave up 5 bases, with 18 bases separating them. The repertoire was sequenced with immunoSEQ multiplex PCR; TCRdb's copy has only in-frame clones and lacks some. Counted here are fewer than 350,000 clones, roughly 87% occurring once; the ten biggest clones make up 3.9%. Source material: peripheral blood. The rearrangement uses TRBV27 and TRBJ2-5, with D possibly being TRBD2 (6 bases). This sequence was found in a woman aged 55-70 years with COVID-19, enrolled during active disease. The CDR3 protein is CASRQLGTVETQYF. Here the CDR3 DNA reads TGTGCCAGCCGACAGCTTGGGACTGTGGAGACCCAGTACTTC.